These 6 T cell receptor beta chains came from one sample sequenced in a study of identical twins (TCRdb year 2016). Library construction relied on 5' RACE. For sequencing, an Illumina HiSeq 2000 was employed. TCRdb cleaned the public reads at Q25 with fastp, built clones with MiXCR and kept in-frame beta chains. Every CDR3 protein is listed once, alongside the most common genes and DNA of its rows. Across this sample there are some 320,000 distinct CDR3 sequences, with 9% to 15% seen only once. The ten largest account for about 7% of the sample. The same data also went into a second study, on yellow fever vaccine responses in identical twins.

Sequencing was carried out using CD8+ T cells sorted from blood. The receptors here all came from a young woman in good health.

This clonotype was picked up a small number of times. This sequence joins TRBV21-1 and TRBJ1-5. TRBV21-1 is assigned pseudogene status. This CDR3 is 9 amino acids long. The CDR3 sequence: CASSPCAHF. The CDR3 nucleotides are TGTGCCAGCAGCCCATGTGCTCATTTT.

This chain links TRBV29-1 with TRBJ2-1; 8 nucleotides align to TRBD1. Germline V gene sequence: CDR1 SQVTM, CDR2 ANQGSEA. V lost 2 bases and J lost 4; bases outside the gene matches: 10. The CDR3 contains 16 residues. The CDR3 region is CSVELGAGGRYNEQFF. Here the CDR3 DNA reads TGCAGCGTTGAATTAGGGGCAGGGGGCCGATACAATGAGCAGTTCTTC.

The V and J genes are TRBV12-3 or TRBV12-4 and TRBJ2-5; perhaps TRBD1 as D (6 bases). The CDR3 is made up of 16 amino acids. Trimming removed 3 bases at V and 4 bases at J, with 18 bases between. The CDR3 DNA is TGTGCCAGCAGTTTTGGGCAGGGGTTAGGGGGAGAGACCCAGTACTTC. Protein: CASSFGQGLGGETQYF.

This clonotype was seen only a few times. The chain uses TRBV12-5 and TRBJ2-3; 12 bases match TRBD2. Losses at the gene ends were 6 bases for V and 0 bases for J; bases not matched to a gene: 10. The CDR3 loop spans 18 amino acids. CDR1 LGHNT and CDR2 FRNRAP come from the germline V gene. CDR3 sequence (DNA): TGTGCTAGTGGCCCTCGGACCGGGACTAGCGGGAGCACAGATACGCAGTATTTT. Protein sequence: CASGPRTGTSGSTDTQYF.

The chain recombines TRBV20-1 with TRBJ2-1, with 12 nucleotides matching TRBD2. The V and J ends lost 0 bases and 9 bases, in that order; junction bases with no gene match: 6. This CDR3 region has 15 residues. Germline loops: CDR1 DFQATT, CDR2 SNEGSKA (reference sequence). This CDR3 is CSARDPSGGEVEQFF. In DNA, the CDR3 is TGCAGTGCTAGAGATCCTAGCGGGGGGGAGGTTGAGCAGTTCTTC.

The chain joins TRBV27 to TRBJ1-2; the D is unclear. CDR1 MNHEY and CDR2 SMNVEV come from the germline V gene (reference sequence). Between the trimmed V and J ends, which lost 4 bases and 0 bases, there was a span of 12 bases. CDR3 length: 15 amino acids. In nucleotides, the CDR3 is TGTGCCAGCAGTTCTGGGGTGTTTTCTAACTATGGCTACACCTTC. Its translation is CASSSGVFSNYGYTF.